A selection of T cell receptor beta chains follows, all from one sample in a study of T cell repertoires in cytomegalovirus infection. TCRdb fed the reads into MiXCR, producing one record per CDR3 protein. The sample has about 740,000 distinct CDR3 sequences, 35% to 40% seen once; the top ten hold 2.5% to 3.5%. What was sequenced was PBMCs. The source is a human donor in good health (CMV status not recorded). Some clones in this sample may be carry-over from other donors' samples. Both conserved end residues are part of each CDR3. The D gene is left open where the match is weak. Clone size is given for some rows only: seen once, a few or many times, or a class if the clone is expanded.

D gene,V gene,CDR3 length,J gene,clone size,CDR3 DNA,CDR3 protein
.,TRBV7-6,16,TRBJ2-5,.,TGTGCCAGCAGCTTAACAGACGACTCCTGGGGAGAGACCCAGTACTTC,CASSLTDDSWGETQYF
.,TRBV7-8,16,TRBJ1-5,many,TGTGCCAGCAGCCCCGTAACAGGGTTGAGCAATCAGCCCCAGCATTTT,CASSPVTGLSNQPQHF
.,TRBV10-3,16,TRBJ2-1,.,TGTGCCATCAGTATGCAGACACAGGAAAGATACAATGAGCAGTTCTTC,CAISMQTQERYNEQFF
.,TRBV5-4,17,TRBJ2-2,.,TGTGCCAGCAGCCCACAGAGAGGGACACTGAACACCGGGGAGCTGTTTTTT,CASSPQRGTLNTGELFF
.,TRBV28,13,TRBJ2-5,.,TGTGCCAGCGGAGGGCGAGGCTGGGAGACCCAGTACTTC,CASGGRGWETQYF
.,TRBV12-3/TRBV12-4,14,TRBJ1-6,.,TGTGCCAGCAGTCCCCAAGGATCAAGTTCACCCCTCCACTTT,CASSPQGSSSPLHF
TRBD1,TRBV4-2,15,TRBJ1-1,.,TGTGCCAGCAGCCCAACAGGGGACATGAACACTGAAGCTTTCTTT,CASSPTGDMNTEAFF
TRBD1,TRBV28,14,TRBJ2-7,.,TGTGCCAGCATCAAGACAGGGAGCTCCTACGAGCAGTACTTC,CASIKTGSSYEQYF
.,TRBV9,15,TRBJ1-5,once,TGTGCCAGCAGCGGAGGAAAATATAGCAATCAGCCCCAGCATTTT,CASSGGKYSNQPQHF
.,TRBV7-9,14,TRBJ2-3,.,TGTGCCAGCAGCTTACGCGGGGAAGGAGATACGCAGTATTTT,CASSLRGEGDTQYF
.,TRBV5-5,13,TRBJ1-4,once,TGTGCCACCAGGGAGCGGTTTTCGGAAAAACTGTTTTTT,CATRERFSEKLFF
.,TRBV6-1,10,TRBJ1-3,many,TGTGCCAGCAGGGAAGGAGCCATATATTTT,CASREGAIYF
.,TRBV19,12,TRBJ2-1,.,TGTGCCAGTAGTGCAAGGTTGGGTGAGCAGTTCTTC,CASSARLGEQFF
.,TRBV28,16,TRBJ2-1,.,TGTGCCAGCAGTTTTATTGGGGGGCGCATTAACAATGAGCAGTTCTTC,CASSFIGGRINNEQFF
TRBD2,TRBV10-1,14,TRBJ2-2,few,TGCGCCAGCAGTGTAGCGGGGGGCACCGGGGAGCTGTTTTTT,CASSVAGGTGELFF
TRBD1,TRBV5-1,15,TRBJ2-7,.,TGCGCCAGCAGCACGACAGGGGGCGAAATCTACGAGCAGTACTTC,CASSTTGGEIYEQYF
.,TRBV7-6,14,TRBJ2-2,few,TGTGCCAGCAGCCGACCGGGGGACACCGGGGAGCTGTTTTTT,CASSRPGDTGELFF
.,TRBV18,14,TRBJ2-1,few,TGTGCCAGCTCACCACCCCCAGGCGGAAATGAGCAGTTCTTC,CASSPPPGGNEQFF
TRBD1,TRBV7-2,15,TRBJ1-4,.,TGTGCCAGCAGCCCAGGGACAGCTTATAATGAAAAACTGTTTTTT,CASSPGTAYNEKLFF
.,TRBV7-3,15,TRBJ2-3,.,TGTGCCAGCAGCCTCACGCCAGGGGGGGGCGATACGCAGTATTTT,CASSLTPGGGDTQYF
.,TRBV11-2,15,TRBJ2-1,once,TGTGCCAGCAGCTTAGAGCCGGGTACCTACAATGAGCAGTTCTTC,CASSLEPGTYNEQFF
.,TRBV24-1,14,TRBJ2-2,.,TGTGCCACCAGTATTCGGGAGAACCCCGGGGAGCTGTTTTTT,CATSIRENPGELFF
.,TRBV5-1,14,TRBJ2-2,.,TGCGCCAGCAGCTTGTTTTCCAACACCGGGGAGCTGTTTTTT,CASSLFSNTGELFF
.,TRBV11-2,16,TRBJ1-4,.,TGTGCCAGCAGCCTGGAACGGACGGTTACCAATGAAAAACTGTTTTTT,CASSLERTVTNEKLFF
TRBD2,TRBV7-9,16,TRBJ2-1,.,TGTGCCAGCAGCTTAGGGGGGGGACTAGTAGGAACTGAGCAGTTCTTC,CASSLGGGLVGTEQFF
TRBD1,TRBV20-1,14,TRBJ1-1,.,TGCAGTGCTAGAGTCCCGGACAGGACAACTGAAGCTTTCTTT,CSARVPDRTTEAFF
.,TRBV7-2,16,TRBJ1-3,many,TGTGCCAGCACTGACGAGGGGGGGGAGTTTCGAAACACCATATATTTT,CASTDEGGEFRNTIYF
.,TRBV5-5,17,TRBJ2-6,.,TGTGCCAGCAGCTTGGACACCTTTCGCTCTGGGGCCAACGTCCTGACTTTC,CASSLDTFRSGANVLTF
.,TRBV20-1,15,TRBJ1-6,.,TGCAGTGCTGGCCCGGGGGGCGCTTCGGGAGTGGCCCTCCACTTT,CSAGPGGASGVALHF
TRBD2,TRBV7-9,16,TRBJ2-3,few,TGTGCCAGCAGCCCAGCGGCCGGGAGGGCCGCAGATACGCAGTATTTT,CASSPAAGRAADTQYF
TRBD1,TRBV28,15,TRBJ1-1,.,TGTGCCAGCAGACCTATCCGGACAGGGCTCACTGAAGCTTTCTTT,CASRPIRTGLTEAFF
TRBD1,TRBV28,17,TRBJ1-2,few,TGTGCCAGCAGTCCAACAGGACAGGTGAGGCGGTACTATGGCTACACCTTC,CASSPTGQVRRYYGYTF
.,TRBV6-5,16,TRBJ2-2,.,TGTGCCAGCAGTTACGTGGGCTTTGAGAACACCGGGGAGCTGTTTTTT,CASSYVGFENTGELFF
.,TRBV25-1,14,TRBJ1-2,.,TGTGCCAGCAGTTCCATCGGACCCTCCGAAGGCTACACCTTC,CASSSIGPSEGYTF
.,TRBV6-2/TRBV6-3,16,TRBJ1-5,.,TGTGCCAGCAGCTCTACACGGGGTTTGTTGGGTCAGCCCCAGCATTTT,CASSSTRGLLGQPQHF
TRBD2,TRBV28,16,TRBJ2-5,.,TGTGCCAGCAGGGGCGGGAGGGCCGTTCCAGGGGAGACCCAGTACTTC,CASRGGRAVPGETQYF
.,TRBV7-9,21,TRBJ2-2,.,TGTGCCAGCAGCTTGCCACACTATGAAGGACTCCTCGGGGGTGACACCGGGGAGCTGTTTTTT,CASSLPHYEGLLGGDTGELFF
.,TRBV28,15,TRBJ1-5,few,TGTGCCACCTTAGGCCGGGGCAGGGTATATCAGCCCCAGCATTTT,CATLGRGRVYQPQHF
.,TRBV28,16,TRBJ1-6,few,TGTGCCAGCAGTTTTTCATTCGGATTCTATAATTCACCCCTCCACTTT,CASSFSFGFYNSPLHF
TRBD1,TRBV7-9,16,TRBJ1-5,.,TGTGCCAGCACCCGGGACAGGGGAGTTGGTGAAGAGCCCCAGCATTTT,CASTRDRGVGEEPQHF
TRBD1,TRBV7-6,16,TRBJ2-7,.,TGTGCCAGCAGCCTATCTCCGGGACAGATTTTTTACGAGCAGTACTTC,CASSLSPGQIFYEQYF
TRBD1,TRBV7-2,15,TRBJ2-7,.,TGTGCCAGCAGCTTATATCAGGGGGCGGGGTACGAGCAGTACTTC,CASSLYQGAGYEQYF
.,TRBV7-9,15,TRBJ1-5,few,TGTGCCAGCAGCTTAGGAGGGAACGGCAATCAGCCCCAGCATTTT,CASSLGGNGNQPQHF
.,TRBV27,14,TRBJ1-4,.,TGTGCCAGCAGTTTATGGGGGGGCAGTGAAAAACTGTTTTTT,CASSLWGGSEKLFF
.,TRBV7-8,17,TRBJ1-1,few,TGTGCCAGCAGTTTCGGGGGCAGGGGTTTAATTAGCACTGAAGCTTTCTTT,CASSFGGRGLISTEAFF
.,TRBV28,14,TRBJ2-7,.,TGTGCCAGCAGGTTGACCCCGGGGCCTTACGAGCAGTACTTC,CASRLTPGPYEQYF
TRBD2,TRBV12-3/TRBV12-4,15,TRBJ2-7,.,TGTGCCAGCAGTCGGGGGGGGGGGCCCTCCTACGAGCAGTACTTC,CASSRGGGPSYEQYF
.,TRBV7-2,15,TRBJ1-5,.,TGTGCCAGCAGCTTAGGGGGCGGTTGGGTTCAGCCCCAGCATTTT,CASSLGGGWVQPQHF
.,TRBV6-5,15,TRBJ1-5,.,TGTGCCAGCGGGATCTTCCCGGGGCGCAATCAGCCCCAGCATTTT,CASGIFPGRNQPQHF
.,TRBV24-1,12,TRBJ2-1,.,TGTGCCACCAGTGATGTCTACAATGAGCAGTTCTTC,CATSDVYNEQFF
.,TRBV6-5,16,TRBJ2-3,.,TGTGCCAGCAGTACGAGAAACGGATATAGCACAGATACGCAGTATTTT,CASSTRNGYSTDTQYF
.,TRBV19,17,TRBJ1-5,once,TGTGCCAGTAGTTTCAAGCGGACCGGTTCGATGGGTCAGCCCCAGCATTTT,CASSFKRTGSMGQPQHF
TRBD1,TRBV7-9,15,TRBJ2-7,few,TGTGCCAGCAGCTTGGGACAGGGGAGAAATGACGAGCAGTACTTC,CASSLGQGRNDEQYF
.,TRBV20-1,16,TRBJ1-5,.,TGCAGTGCTAGAGTTATGGGGGCAGGGATCAATCAGCCCCAGCATTTT,CSARVMGAGINQPQHF
.,TRBV28,16,TRBJ2-7,few,TGTGCCAGCAGTCTTTCGCGCTTCGGGCATTCCTACGAGCAGTACTTC,CASSLSRFGHSYEQYF
TRBD2,TRBV28,20,TRBJ2-1,once,TGTGCCAGCAGTTTCAAACAACCGGGACTAGCGGAGCCCTTTGACAATGAGCAGTTCTTC,CASSFKQPGLAEPFDNEQFF
TRBD1,TRBV7-3,14,TRBJ1-2,few,TGTGCCAGCGGTCAGGGGGGGAATGGCTATGGCTACACCTTC,CASGQGGNGYGYTF
.,TRBV6-2/TRBV6-3,14,TRBJ1-5,.,TGTGCCAGCAGTTACACAAATAGCAATCAGCCCCAGCATTTT,CASSYTNSNQPQHF
.,TRBV20-1,16,TRBJ1-1,few,TGCAGTGCTAGAGACCCACCCGGAGGCGTGAACACTGAAGCTTTCTTT,CSARDPPGGVNTEAFF